This T cell receptor beta chain was profiled in a study of shared clonotypes between healthy human individuals. Study-level results: Memory subsets generally showed smaller estimated richness than naive subsets did.

Details on this clone: Its antigen is unknown.

In the source study's methods: Because ImmunoSEQ provided only junction sequences with no quality scores, the filtering differed. Assay used: immunoSEQ multiplex PCR; TCRdb lists only in-frame clones, some missing. V, J and clone size are taken as reported in that table, and D and trimming were inferred from the DNA itself. The sample records approximately 2.4 million clones, around 95% being singletons. Division of CD4+ cells produced a CD45RA+ naive subset and a CD45RA-negative memory subset. The specimen sequenced was naive CD4+ T cells sorted from blood. Subset in this sample: CD45RA+ positively selected. The sequence came from a man aged 18 to 35 in good health.

In nucleotides, the CDR3 is TGTGCCAGCAGCTTAGTGAGTACAGGGAACTATGGCTACACCTTC. Its protein product is CASSLVSTGNYGYTF. The chain combines TRBV7-2 with TRBJ1-2, with a tentative D call TRBD1 (6 bases). Trimming left V 1 base short and J 2 bases short, with 11 bases between. The CDR3 runs 15 residues. Germline V gene sequence: CDR1 SGHTA, CDR2 FQGNSA.